This T cell receptor beta chain stems from a study of cytomegalovirus exposure and HLA in healthy donors. Trimming stripped 0 bases from V and 9 bases from J, with 7 bases between. Germline CDR1 is SGHRS and CDR2 is YFSETQ. The length of the CDR3 is 12 residues. Overall study results and limits: TCR beta chains associated with HLA were, in a later analysis, more clonally expanded than equally common others. TCR beta V segments were, for the most part, productive about 87% or about 30% of the time in an earlier analysis. In a later analysis, CMV-associated beta chains were mostly HLA-associated, it appeared.

PCR involved 60 Vbeta and 13 Jbeta primers. Some clones are missing from TCRdb's copy, which holds only in-frame ones; the method was immunoSEQ multiplex PCR. The data show 100,000 to 150,000 clones, around four fifths seen once. A word on this clone: Its matching antigen is unknown.

This receptor was identified in a young man in good health and CMV-seropositive. The specimen was PBMCs. This chain uses TRBV5-1 with TRBJ2-1; weak D call: TRBD2 (5 bases). The CDR3 protein is CASSLVSGEQFF. The CDR3 region has the DNA TGCGCCAGCAGCTTGGTGAGCGGTGAGCAGTTCTTC.